This T cell receptor (beta chain) derives from a study of vaccination and CD4 T cells after COVID-19 (dated by TCRdb to the early 2020s). For the wider study: SARS-CoV-2 positivity had been established in the convalescent patients by nasal swab PCR, and mild disease was recorded in under ten of these patients and severe disease in one. Six males and four females were included in the convalescent cohort, with two Hispanic individuals, seven Caucasians, two Asians and one multiracial person represented. Post-COVID blood samples from convalescent patients were collected a median of roughly 100 days after diagnosis, with a range of about 35 to 180 days. Participants received two doses of either the Pfizer-BioNTech BNT162b2 vaccine (n=8) or the Moderna mRNA-1273 vaccine (n=2). In under 13 COVID-19 convalescent patients and a few infection-naive healthy vaccine recipients, researchers compared the spike-specific CD4+ TCR repertoire from before mRNA vaccination with the repertoire from after. Culture stimuli were overlapping spike peptide pools from SARS-CoV-2 and from the common cold coronaviruses HCoV-NL63, HCoV-OC43 and HCoV-229E. In control cultures, a CEFX viral epitope pool was used as positive control, an HIV-1 Nef peptide pool was used as negative control, or no peptide was added. Post-vaccine blood samples were taken a median of about 72 days after the second vaccine dose, with a range of roughly 14 to 250 days. What the research found in general, with its limitations: In convalescent patients, a median around 89% of post-vaccine SARS-CoV-2-reactive clones were detected only after vaccination, suggesting vaccine-specific priming. Although the median number of SARS-CoV-2-reactive clonotypes went up from approximately 20 after infection to 35 to 40 after vaccination, the increase was not significant. Of the vaccine-specific clones in convalescent patients, 304 of 307, or nearly all, reacted only to SARS-CoV-2 spike and did not cross-react with common cold coronaviruses. Relatively few convalescent patients were included in the study, and early timepoints after natural infection were not analyzed.

V ends up 2 bases short and J 0 bases short, with an unmatched junction base count of 8. The CDR3 holds 16 amino acids from the cysteine to the phenylalanine. Just the 48-base CDR3 DNA is kept, in frame starting at base 1. The germline V gene (reference sequence) gives CDR1 as DFQATT and CDR2 as SNEGSKA. The treatment or condition label on this specimen signifies: roughly 11-day PBMC culture with coronavirus spike peptide pools or control peptides (ViraFEST assay). The ViraFEST assay, used in the study, expanded antigen-specific T cells with peptide pools and then identified the expanded clonotypes through TCR sequencing. The convalescent patients' positive SARS-CoV-2 PCR tests were from March to December 2020, which was before the Alpha, Beta and Delta variants emerged in the United States. Each well held about 1.8 million PBMCs cultured with approximately 9.1 ug/ml peptide pools in IMDM containing 5% human AB serum and about 10 IU/ml IL-2. Half of the culture medium was replaced with fresh IL-2-containing medium on days 3 and 7. After less than 12 days of culture, CD4+ T cells were isolated by negative selection using the EasySep CD4+ T cell isolation kit. Ficoll-Paque Plus gradient centrifugation was used to isolate PBMCs from whole blood, and the isolated PBMCs were then either used fresh or cryopreserved at -140C. Each culture condition was generally run in triplicate wells.

Comment on this clonotype: Which antigen it targets is not known. Base qualities are missing; no much larger clone stands one base away.

Library preparation employed PCR. DNA from cultured CD4+ T cells underwent TCR sequencing with the Oncomine TCR Beta short-read assay at the Johns Hopkins FTIC core. The QIAamp micro DNA kit was used to extract genomic DNA from the cultured CD4+ T cells. Oncomine TCR Beta libraries from cultured CD4+ T cells were pooled with unique dual indexes and sequenced on an Illumina iSeq 100. As for the original processing: Non-productive sequences were removed, and CDR3s not starting with C, not ending with F or W, or shorter than 7 amino acids were discarded. Antigen-specific clonotypes were identified with the MANAFEST web application by comparing peptide-stimulated wells with reference and other culture wells. Positive clones required FDR below 0.05, an odds ratio above 5, and productive frequency above 0.1% in at least two of three replicate wells. A clonotype was classed as cross-reactive if the clonotype showed significant expansion both in SARS-CoV-2 spike wells and in at least one common cold coronavirus spike condition. Similarity between CDR3 sequences was evaluated in R version 3.6.1 using Levenshtein distances (stringdist) and unrooted phylogenetic trees (ape). The public reads were quality trimmed at Q25 with fastp and then assembled into clones with MiXCR by TCRdb, keeping productive beta chains. Each entry merges the rows of one CDR3 protein and shows their most common DNA and genes. It is TCRdb's table, rather than the study itself, that gives the V and J calls and clone size. The sample table holds about 13,000 distinct CDR3 sequences, of which 43% were seen once. The ten largest clones add up to over 12% of the sample.

The sequence was obtained from a human donor who had recovered from COVID-19. The specimen was CD4+ T cells from blood, cultured in vitro. The chain uses TRBV20-1 and TRBJ2-3, and TRBD2 matches 7 of the central bases. The CDR3 corresponds to CSARLVAGVSTDTQYF. Read as DNA, the sequence is TGCAGTGCTAGACTCGTGGCGGGGGTTAGCACAGATACGCAGTATTTT.